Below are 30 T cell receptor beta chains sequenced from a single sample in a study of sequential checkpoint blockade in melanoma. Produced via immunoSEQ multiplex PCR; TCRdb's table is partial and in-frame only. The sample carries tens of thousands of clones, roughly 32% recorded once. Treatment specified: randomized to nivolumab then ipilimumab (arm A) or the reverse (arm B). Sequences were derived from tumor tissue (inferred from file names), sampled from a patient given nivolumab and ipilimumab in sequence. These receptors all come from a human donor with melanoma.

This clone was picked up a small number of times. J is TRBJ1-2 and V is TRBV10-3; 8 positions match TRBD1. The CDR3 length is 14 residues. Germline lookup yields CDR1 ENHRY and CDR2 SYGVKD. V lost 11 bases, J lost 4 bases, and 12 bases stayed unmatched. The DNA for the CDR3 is TGTGCCTCCCTCGTGGCAGGGGGCCCCTATGGCTACACCTTC. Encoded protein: CASLVAGGPYGYTF.

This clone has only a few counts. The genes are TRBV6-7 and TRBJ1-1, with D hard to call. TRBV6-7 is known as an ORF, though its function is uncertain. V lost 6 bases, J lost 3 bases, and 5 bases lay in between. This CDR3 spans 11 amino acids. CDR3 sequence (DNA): TGTGCCAGCAGGGTCCACACTGAAGCTTTCTTT. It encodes CASRVHTEAFF.

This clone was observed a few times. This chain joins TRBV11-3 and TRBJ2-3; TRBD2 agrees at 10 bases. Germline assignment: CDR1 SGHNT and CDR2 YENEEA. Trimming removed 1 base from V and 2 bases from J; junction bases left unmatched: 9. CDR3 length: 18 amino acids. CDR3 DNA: TGTGCCAGCAGCTTAGGTGCCCTAGCGGGGGTTGCCACAGATACGCAGTATTTT. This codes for CASSLGALAGVATDTQYF.

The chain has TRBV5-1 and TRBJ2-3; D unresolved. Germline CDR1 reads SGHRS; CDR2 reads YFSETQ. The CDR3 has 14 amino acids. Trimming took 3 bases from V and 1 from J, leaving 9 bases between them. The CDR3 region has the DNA TGCGCCAGCAGCTCCCAGTACGGCACAGATACGCAGTATTTT. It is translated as CASSSQYGTDTQYF.

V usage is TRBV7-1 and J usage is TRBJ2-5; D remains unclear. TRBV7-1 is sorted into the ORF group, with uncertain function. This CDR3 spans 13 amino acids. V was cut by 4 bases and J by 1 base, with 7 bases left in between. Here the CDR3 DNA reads TGTGCCAGCAGCTTTGCCAGCCAAGAGACCCAGTACTTC. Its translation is CASSFASQETQYF.

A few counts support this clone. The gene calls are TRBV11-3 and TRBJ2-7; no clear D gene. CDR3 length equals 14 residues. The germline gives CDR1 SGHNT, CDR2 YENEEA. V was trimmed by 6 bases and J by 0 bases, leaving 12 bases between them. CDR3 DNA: TGTGCCAGCAGACGGACCTCCACCTCCTACGAGCAGTACTTC. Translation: CASRRTSTSYEQYF.

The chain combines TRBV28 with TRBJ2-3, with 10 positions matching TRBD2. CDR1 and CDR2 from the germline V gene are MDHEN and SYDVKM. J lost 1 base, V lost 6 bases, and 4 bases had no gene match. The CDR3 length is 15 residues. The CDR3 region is CASSKTSGGTDTQYF. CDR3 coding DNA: TGTGCCAGCAGCAAAACTAGCGGGGGCACAGATACGCAGTATTTT.

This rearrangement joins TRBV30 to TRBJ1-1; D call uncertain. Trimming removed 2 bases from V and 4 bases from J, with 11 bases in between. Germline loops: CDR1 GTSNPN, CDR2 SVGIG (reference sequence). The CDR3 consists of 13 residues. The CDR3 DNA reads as TGTGCCTGGAGTACCGGGCATAGCACTGAAGCTTTCTTT. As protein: CAWSTGHSTEAFF.

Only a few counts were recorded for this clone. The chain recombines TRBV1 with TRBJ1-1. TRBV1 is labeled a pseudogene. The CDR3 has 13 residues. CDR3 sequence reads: CASSSSFESEAFF. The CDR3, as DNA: TGCGCCAGCAGCTCGTCTTTTGAATCTGAAGCTTTCTTT.

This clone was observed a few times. The DNA of the CDR3 is TGTGCCAGCAGTTACTCGGACGTTAGGTACGAGCAGTACTTC. This translates into CASSYSDVRYEQYF. The chain employs TRBV6-8 and TRBJ2-7, with D uncertain. This CDR3 spans 14 amino acids. V lost 0 bases and J 4 bases, leaving 10 bases between the germline ends. Per germline, CDR1 MNHGY and CDR2 SAAAGT.

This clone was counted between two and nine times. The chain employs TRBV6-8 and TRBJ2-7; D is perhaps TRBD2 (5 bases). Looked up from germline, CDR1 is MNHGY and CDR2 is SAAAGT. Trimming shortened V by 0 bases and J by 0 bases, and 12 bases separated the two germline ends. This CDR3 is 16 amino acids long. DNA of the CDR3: TGTGCCAGCAGTTACTCGGGTGTGGGGAGCTCCTACGAGCAGTACTTC. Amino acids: CASSYSGVGSSYEQYF.

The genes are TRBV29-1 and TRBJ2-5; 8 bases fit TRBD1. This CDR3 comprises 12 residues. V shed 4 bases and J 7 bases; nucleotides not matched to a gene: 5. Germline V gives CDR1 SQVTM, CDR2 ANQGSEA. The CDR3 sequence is CSVGQGTGTQYF. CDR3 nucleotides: TGCAGCGTTGGACAGGGGACTGGGACCCAGTACTTC.

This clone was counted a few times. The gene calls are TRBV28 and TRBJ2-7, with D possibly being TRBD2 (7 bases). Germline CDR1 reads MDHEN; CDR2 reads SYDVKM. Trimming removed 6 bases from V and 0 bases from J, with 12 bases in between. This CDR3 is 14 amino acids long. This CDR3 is CASSPGGHSYEQYF. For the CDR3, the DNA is TGTGCCAGCAGCCCCGGGGGGCACTCCTACGAGCAGTACTTC.

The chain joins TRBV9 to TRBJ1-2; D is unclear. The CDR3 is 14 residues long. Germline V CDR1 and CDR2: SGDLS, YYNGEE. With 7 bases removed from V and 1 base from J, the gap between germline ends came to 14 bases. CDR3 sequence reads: CASGRTGLNYGYTF. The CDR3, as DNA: TGTGCCAGCGGGCGAACCGGGCTTAACTATGGCTACACCTTC.

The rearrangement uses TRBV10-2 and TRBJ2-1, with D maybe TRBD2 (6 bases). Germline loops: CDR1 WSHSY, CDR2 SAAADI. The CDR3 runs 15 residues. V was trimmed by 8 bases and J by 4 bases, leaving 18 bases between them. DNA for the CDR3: TGCGCCAGCCGCGGGGTCACCCGGGGGTACAATGAGCAGTTCTTC. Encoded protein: CASRGVTRGYNEQFF.

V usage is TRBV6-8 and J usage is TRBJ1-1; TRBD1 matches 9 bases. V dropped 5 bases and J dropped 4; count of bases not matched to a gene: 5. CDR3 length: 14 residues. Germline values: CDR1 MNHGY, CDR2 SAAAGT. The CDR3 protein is CASSLRTGATEAFF. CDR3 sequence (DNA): TGTGCCAGCAGTCTAAGGACAGGGGCCACTGAAGCTTTCTTT.

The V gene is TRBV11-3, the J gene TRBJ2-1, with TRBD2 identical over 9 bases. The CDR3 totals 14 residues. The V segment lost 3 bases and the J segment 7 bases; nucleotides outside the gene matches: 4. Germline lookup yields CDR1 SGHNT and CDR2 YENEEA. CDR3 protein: CASSLRGGGNEQFF. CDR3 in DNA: TGTGCCAGCAGCTTGCGGGGGGGCGGGAATGAGCAGTTCTTC.

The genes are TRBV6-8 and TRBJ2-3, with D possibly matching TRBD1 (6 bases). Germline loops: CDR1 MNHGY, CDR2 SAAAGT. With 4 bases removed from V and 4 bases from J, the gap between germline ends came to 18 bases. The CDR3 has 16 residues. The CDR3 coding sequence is TGTGCCAGCAGTTTTATGGACAGTCTTGGGGCAGATACGCAGTATTTT. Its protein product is CASSFMDSLGADTQYF.

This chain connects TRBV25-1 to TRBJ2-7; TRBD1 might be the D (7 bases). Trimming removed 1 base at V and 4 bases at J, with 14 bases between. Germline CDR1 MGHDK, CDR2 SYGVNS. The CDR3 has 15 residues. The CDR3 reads CASSESAGGPYEQYF. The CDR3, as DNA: TGTGCCAGCAGTGAATCAGCAGGGGGGCCTTACGAGCAGTACTTC.

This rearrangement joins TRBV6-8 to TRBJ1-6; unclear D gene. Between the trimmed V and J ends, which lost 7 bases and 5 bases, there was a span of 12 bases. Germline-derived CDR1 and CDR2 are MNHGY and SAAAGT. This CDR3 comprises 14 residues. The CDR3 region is CASTERTHNSPLHF. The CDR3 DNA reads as TGTGCCAGCACCGAGAGGACCCATAATTCACCCCTCCACTTT.

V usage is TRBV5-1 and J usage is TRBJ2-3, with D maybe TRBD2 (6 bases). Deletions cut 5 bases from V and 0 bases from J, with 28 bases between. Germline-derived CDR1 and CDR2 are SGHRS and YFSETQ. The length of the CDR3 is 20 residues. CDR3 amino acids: CASSLRGPAPFETSTDTQYF. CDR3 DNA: TGCGCCAGCAGTCTGCGGGGCCCAGCTCCCTTTGAAACTAGCACAGATACGCAGTATTTT.

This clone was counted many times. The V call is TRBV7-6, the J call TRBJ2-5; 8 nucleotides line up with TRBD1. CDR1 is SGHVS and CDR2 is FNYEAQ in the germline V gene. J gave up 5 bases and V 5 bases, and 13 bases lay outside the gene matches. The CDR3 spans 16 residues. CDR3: CASSQNGAGGSETQYF. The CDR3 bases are TGTGCCAGCAGCCAAAATGGCGCAGGGGGCTCGGAGACCCAGTACTTC.

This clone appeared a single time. This CDR3 is CASSLGDGTSGPQETQYF. The DNA of the CDR3 is TGCGCCAGCAGCTTGGGGGACGGGACTAGCGGGCCGCAAGAGACCCAGTACTTC. This chain joins TRBV5-1 and TRBJ2-5; 12 bases agree with TRBD2. This CDR3 has 18 amino acids. J gave up 2 bases and V 0 bases, and 8 bases lay outside the gene matches. CDR1 and CDR2 from the germline V gene are SGHRS and YFSETQ.

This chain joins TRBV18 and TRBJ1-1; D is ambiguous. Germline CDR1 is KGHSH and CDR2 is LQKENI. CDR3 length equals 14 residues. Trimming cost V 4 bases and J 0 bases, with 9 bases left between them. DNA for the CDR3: TGTGCCAGCTCACTAAGACTCTTGAACACTGAAGCTTTCTTT. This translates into CASSLRLLNTEAFF.

The CDR3 loop is CASSSRTQGTSGANVLTF. The CDR3 DNA reads as TGTGCCAGCAGTTCGCGGACTCAGGGAACTAGTGGGGCCAACGTCCTGACTTTC. V gene TRBV6-8 combines with J gene TRBJ2-6; the D call may be TRBD1 or TRBD2 (5 bases each). Germline V gene lookup returns CDR1 MNHGY and CDR2 SAAAGT. Deletions cut 4 bases from V and 3 bases from J, with 19 bases between. This CDR3 spans 18 amino acids.

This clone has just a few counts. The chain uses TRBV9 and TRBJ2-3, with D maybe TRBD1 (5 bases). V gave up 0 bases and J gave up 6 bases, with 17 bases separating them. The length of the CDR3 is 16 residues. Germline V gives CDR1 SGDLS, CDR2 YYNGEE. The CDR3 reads CASSVARAGLWDTQYF. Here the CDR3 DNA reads TGTGCCAGCAGCGTAGCTCGGGCAGGGCTGTGGGATACGCAGTATTTT.

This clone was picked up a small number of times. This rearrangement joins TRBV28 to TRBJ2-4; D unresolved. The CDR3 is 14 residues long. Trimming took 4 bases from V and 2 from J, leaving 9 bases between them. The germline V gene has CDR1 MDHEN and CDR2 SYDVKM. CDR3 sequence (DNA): TGTGCCAGCAGTTCTCCCAGGTCCAAAAACATTCAGTACTTC. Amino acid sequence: CASSSPRSKNIQYF. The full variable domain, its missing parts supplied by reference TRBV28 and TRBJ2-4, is DVKVTQSSRYLVKRTGEKVFLECVQDMDHENMFWYRQDPGLGLRLIYFSYDVKMKEKGDIPEGYSVSREKKERFSLILESASTNQTSMYLCASSSPRSKNIQYFGAGTRLSVL.

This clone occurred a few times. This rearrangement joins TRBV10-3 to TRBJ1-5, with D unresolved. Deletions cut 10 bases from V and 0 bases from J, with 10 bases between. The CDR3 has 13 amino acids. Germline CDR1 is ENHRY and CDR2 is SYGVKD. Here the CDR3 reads CATRGPSNQPQHF. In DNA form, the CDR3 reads TGTGCCACTCGCGGCCCTAGCAATCAGCCCCAGCATTTT.

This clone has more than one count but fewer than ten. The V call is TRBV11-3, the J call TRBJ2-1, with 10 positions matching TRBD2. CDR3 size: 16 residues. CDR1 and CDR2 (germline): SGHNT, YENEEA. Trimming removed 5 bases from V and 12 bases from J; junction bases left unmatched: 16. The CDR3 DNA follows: TGTGCCAGCAGCCGACGTGGCAGCGGGAGGGGGACGGGGCAGTTCTTC. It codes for CASSRRGSGRGTGQFF.

The chain's CDR3 is CASSTQMGAEAFF. The CDR3 nucleotides are TGTGCCAGTAGTACCCAGATGGGGGCTGAAGCTTTCTTT. The V and J genes are TRBV19 and TRBJ1-1, with D possibly TRBD1 on 5 matching bases. The CDR3 runs to 13 residues. Trimming cost V 4 bases and J 6 bases, with 12 bases left between them. Germline V CDR1 and CDR2: LNHDA, SQIVND (reference sequence). The full variable domain, with the rest looked up from reference TRBV19 and TRBJ1-1, is DGGITQSPKYLFRKEGQNVTLSCEQNLNHDAMYWYRQDPGQGLRLIYYSQIVNDFQKGDIAEGYSVSREKKESFPLTVTSAQKNPTAFYLCASSTQMGAEAFFGQGTRLTVV.